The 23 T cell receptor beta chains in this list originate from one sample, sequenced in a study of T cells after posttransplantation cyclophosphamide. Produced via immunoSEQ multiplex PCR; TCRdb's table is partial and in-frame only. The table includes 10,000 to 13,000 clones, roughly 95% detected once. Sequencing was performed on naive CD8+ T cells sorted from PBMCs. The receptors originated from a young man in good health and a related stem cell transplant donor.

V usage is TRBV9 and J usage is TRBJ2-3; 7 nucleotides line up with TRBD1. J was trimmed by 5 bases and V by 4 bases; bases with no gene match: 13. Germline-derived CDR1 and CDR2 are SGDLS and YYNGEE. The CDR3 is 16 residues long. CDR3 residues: CASSPRRSGGLDTQYF. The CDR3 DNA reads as TGTGCCAGCAGCCCCCGTAGGTCAGGGGGTTTAGATACGCAGTATTTT.

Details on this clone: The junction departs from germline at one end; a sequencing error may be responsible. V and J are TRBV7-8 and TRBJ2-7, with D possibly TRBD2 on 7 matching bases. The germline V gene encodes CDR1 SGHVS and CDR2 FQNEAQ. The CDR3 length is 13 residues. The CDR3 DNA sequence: TGTGCCAGCAGCGGAAAGAGTTGGGGGGGCCACGACTTC. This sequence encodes CASSGKSWGGHDF.

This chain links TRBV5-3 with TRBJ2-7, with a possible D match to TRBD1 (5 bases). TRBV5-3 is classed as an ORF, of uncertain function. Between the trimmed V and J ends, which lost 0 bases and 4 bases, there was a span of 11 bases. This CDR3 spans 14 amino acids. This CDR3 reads CARSLEGARYEQYF. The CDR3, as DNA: TGTGCCAGAAGCTTGGAAGGGGCGAGATACGAGCAGTACTTC.

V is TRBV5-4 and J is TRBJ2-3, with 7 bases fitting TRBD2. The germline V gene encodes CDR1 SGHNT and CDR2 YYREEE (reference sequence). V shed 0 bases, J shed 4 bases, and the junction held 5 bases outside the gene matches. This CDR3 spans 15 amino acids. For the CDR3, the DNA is TGTGCCAGCAGCTTGGCTAGCGGCGCCCCAGATACGCAGTATTTT. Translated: CASSLASGAPDTQYF.

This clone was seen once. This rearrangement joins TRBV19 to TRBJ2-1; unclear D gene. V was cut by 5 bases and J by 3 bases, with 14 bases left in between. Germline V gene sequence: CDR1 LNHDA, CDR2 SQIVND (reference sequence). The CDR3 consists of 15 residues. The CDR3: CASSLARESYNEQFF. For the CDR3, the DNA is TGTGCCAGTAGTCTCGCCCGAGAAAGCTACAATGAGCAGTTCTTC. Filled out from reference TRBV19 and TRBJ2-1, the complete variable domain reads DGGITQSPKYLFRKEGQNVTLSCEQNLNHDAMYWYRQDPGQGLRLIYYSQIVNDFQKGDIAEGYSVSREKKESFPLTVTSAQKNPTAFYLCASSLARESYNEQFFGPGTRLTVL.

The CDR3 reads CASSVVGQGAFDEQFF. The DNA for the CDR3 is TGTGCCAGCAGCGTAGTCGGACAGGGGGCGTTTGATGAGCAGTTCTTC. The chain is built from TRBV9 and TRBJ2-1, with 11 bases that match TRBD1. This CDR3 has 16 amino acids. With 0 bases clipped from V and 8 bases from J, the junction kept 7 bases outside the gene matches. Germline CDR1 is SGDLS and CDR2 is YYNGEE.

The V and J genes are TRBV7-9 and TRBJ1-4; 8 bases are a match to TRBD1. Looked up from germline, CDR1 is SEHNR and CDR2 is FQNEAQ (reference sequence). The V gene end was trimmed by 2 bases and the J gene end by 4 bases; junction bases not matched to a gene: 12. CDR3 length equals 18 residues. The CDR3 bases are TGTGCCAGCAGCTTAACACCGGGACAGGCGCTATTTAATGAAAAACTGTTTTTT. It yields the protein CASSLTPGQALFNEKLFF.

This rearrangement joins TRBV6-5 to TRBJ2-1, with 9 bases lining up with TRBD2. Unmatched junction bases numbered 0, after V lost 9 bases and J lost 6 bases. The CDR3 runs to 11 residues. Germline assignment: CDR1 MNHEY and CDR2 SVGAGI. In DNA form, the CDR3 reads TGTGCCAGTAGCGGGGGCAATGAGCAGTTCTTC. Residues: CASSGGNEQFF.

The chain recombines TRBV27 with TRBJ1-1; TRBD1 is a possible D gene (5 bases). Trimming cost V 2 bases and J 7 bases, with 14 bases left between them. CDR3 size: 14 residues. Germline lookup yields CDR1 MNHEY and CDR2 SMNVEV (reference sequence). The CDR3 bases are TGTGCCAGCAGTTTAAAGCCCCCGGGGGTTGAAGCTTTCTTT. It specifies CASSLKPPGVEAFF.

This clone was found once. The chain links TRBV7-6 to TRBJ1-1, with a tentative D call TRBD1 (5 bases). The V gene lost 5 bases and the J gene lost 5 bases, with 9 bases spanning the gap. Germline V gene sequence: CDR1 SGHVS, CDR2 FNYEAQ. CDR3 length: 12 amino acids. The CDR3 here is CASSKGDTEAFF. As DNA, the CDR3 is TGTGCCAGCAGCAAAGGGGATACTGAAGCTTTCTTT.

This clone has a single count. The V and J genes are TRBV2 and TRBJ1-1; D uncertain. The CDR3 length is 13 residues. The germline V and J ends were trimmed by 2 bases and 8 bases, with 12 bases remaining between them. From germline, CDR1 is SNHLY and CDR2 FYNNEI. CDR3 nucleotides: TGTGCCAGCAGTGAACGGGTCCGGGAAGAAGCTTTCTTT. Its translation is CASSERVREEAFF.

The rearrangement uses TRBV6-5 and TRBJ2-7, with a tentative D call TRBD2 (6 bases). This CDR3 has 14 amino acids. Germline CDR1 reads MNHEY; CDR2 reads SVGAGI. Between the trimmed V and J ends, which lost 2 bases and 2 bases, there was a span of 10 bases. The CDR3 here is CASSYRGFPYEQYF. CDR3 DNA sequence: TGTGCCAGCAGTTACCGGGGGTTTCCCTACGAGCAGTACTTC.

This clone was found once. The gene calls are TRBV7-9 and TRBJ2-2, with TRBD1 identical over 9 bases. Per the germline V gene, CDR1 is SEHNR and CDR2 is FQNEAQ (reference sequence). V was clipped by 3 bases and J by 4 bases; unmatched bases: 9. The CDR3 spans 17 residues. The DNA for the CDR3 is TGTGCCAGCAGCTTTCCCGGGACAGGGATACCCACCGGGGAGCTGTTTTTT. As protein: CASSFPGTGIPTGELFF.

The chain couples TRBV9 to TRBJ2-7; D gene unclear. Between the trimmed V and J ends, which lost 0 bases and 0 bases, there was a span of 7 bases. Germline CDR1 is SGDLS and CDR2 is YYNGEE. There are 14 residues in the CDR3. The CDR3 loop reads CASSVGSSSYEQYF. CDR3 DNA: TGTGCCAGCAGCGTAGGTAGCAGCTCCTACGAGCAGTACTTC.

The CDR3 protein is CASSLGAGNYGYTF. CDR3 sequence (DNA): TGTGCCAGCAGCTTAGGGGCAGGCAACTATGGCTACACCTTC. This chain uses TRBV7-9 with TRBJ1-2; D ambiguous. With 1 base removed from V and 2 bases from J, the gap between germline ends came to 8 bases. The CDR3 loop spans 14 amino acids. Germline V gene lookup returns CDR1 SEHNR and CDR2 FQNEAQ (reference sequence).

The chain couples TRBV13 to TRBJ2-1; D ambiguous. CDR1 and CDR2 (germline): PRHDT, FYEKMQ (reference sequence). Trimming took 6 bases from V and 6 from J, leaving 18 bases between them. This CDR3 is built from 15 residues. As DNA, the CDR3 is TGTGCCAGCAGTCCTCTCGGCCCTGCGGTCAATGAGCAGTTCTTC. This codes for CASSPLGPAVNEQFF. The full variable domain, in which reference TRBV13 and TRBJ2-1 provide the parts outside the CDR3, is AAGVIQSPRHLIKEKRETATLKCYPIPRHDTVYWYQQGPGQDPQFLISFYEKMQSDKGSIPDRFSAQQFSDYHSELNMSSLELGDSALYFCASSPLGPAVNEQFFGPGTRLTVL.

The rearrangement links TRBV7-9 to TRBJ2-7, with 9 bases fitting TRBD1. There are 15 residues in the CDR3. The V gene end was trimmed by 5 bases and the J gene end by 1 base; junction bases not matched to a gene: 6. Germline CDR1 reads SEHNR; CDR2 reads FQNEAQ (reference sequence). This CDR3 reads CASSPDRGGSYEQYF. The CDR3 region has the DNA TGTGCCAGCAGCCCCGACAGGGGGGGGTCCTACGAGCAGTACTTC. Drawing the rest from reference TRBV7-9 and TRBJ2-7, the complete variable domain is DTGVSQNPRHKITKRGQNVTFRCDPISEHNRLYWYRQTLGQGPEFLTYFQNEAQLEKSRLLSDRFSAERPKGSFSTLEIQRTEQGDSAMYLCASSPDRGGSYEQYFGPGTRLTVT.

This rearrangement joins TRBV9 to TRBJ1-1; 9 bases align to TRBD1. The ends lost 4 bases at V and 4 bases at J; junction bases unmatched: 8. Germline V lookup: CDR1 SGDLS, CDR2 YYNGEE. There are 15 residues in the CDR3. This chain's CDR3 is CASSPGTGLGTEAFF. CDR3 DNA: TGTGCCAGCAGCCCCGGGACAGGGCTAGGCACTGAAGCTTTCTTT.

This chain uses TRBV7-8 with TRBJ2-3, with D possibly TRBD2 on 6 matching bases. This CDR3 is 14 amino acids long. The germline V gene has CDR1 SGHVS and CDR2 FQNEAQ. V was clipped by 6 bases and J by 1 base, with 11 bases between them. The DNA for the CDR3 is TGTGCCAGCAGTCCGTGGGGGGGCACAGATACGCAGTATTTT. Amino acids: CASSPWGGTDTQYF.

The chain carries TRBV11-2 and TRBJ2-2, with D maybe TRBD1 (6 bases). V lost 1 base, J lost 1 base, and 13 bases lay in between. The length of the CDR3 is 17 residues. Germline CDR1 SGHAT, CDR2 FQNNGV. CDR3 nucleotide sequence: TGTGCCAGCAGCTTAGCTGGGGACACATTGAACACCGGGGAGCTGTTTTTT. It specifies CASSLAGDTLNTGELFF.

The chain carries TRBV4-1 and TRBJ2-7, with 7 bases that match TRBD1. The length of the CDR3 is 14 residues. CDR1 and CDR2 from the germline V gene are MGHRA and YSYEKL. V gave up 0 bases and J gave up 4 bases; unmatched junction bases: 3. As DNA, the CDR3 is TGCGCCAGCAGCCAAGATGACAGGGATTACGAGCAGTACTTC. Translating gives CASSQDDRDYEQYF.

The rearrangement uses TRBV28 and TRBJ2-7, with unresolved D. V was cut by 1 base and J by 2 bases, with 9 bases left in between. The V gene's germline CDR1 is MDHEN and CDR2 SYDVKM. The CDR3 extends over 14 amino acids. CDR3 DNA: TGTGCCAGCAGTTTATCGTCAGAGGCCTACGAGCAGTACTTC. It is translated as CASSLSSEAYEQYF.

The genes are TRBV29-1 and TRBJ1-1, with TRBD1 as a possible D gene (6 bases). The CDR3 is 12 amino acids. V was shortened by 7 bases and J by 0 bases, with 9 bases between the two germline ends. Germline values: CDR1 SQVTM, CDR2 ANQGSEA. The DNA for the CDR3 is TGCAGCGATGGACAGTTGAACACTGAAGCTTTCTTT. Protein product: CSDGQLNTEAFF. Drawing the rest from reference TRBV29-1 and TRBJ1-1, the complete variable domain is SAVISQKPSRDICQRGTSLTIQCQVDSQVTMMFWYRQQPGQSLTLIATANQGSEATYESGFVIDKFPISRPNLTFSTLTVSNMSPEDSSIYLCSDGQLNTEAFFGQGTRLTVV.